A selection of T cell receptor beta chains follows, all from one sample in a study of T-cell reconstitution after alpha-beta-depleted transplantation in children. TCRdb reprocessed the PCR reads with MiXCR, giving one entry per CDR3 protein. The table has some 150,000 distinct CDR3 sequences, about 8.8% seen once. The specimen was PBMCs, mostly from graft donor cells, collected 180 days after TCRalphabeta/CD19-depleted stem cell transplant. These receptors came from a female patient between 2 and 10 years old who had a stem cell transplant for congenital amegakaryocytic thrombocytopenia, so the T cells may come from the graft donor. The CDR3 runs from the conserved cysteine through the conserved F or W. The order of the fields is D gene, V gene, J gene, CDR3 length, clone size, CDR3 protein, CDR3 DNA. A D gene is named only where the DNA matches it firmly. A clone size is listed for some rows: how often the clone was seen (once, few, many), or a class if it is expanded.

.	TRBV7-2	TRBJ2-5	15	.	CASSMDSRVQETQYF	TGTGCCAGCAGCATGGACAGTCGGGTTCAAGAGACCCAGTACTTC
.	TRBV4-3	TRBJ2-2	15	many	CASSHLRPGDGELFF	TGCGCCAGCAGCCACCTCCGCCCCGGGGACGGGGAGCTGTTTTTT
.	TRBV10-3	TRBJ1-5	13	few	CASSGGGREPQHF	TGTGCCAGCAGCGGGGGAGGGCGGGAGCCCCAGCATTTT
.	TRBV10-3	TRBJ2-5	15	many	CAISVWRGNQETQYF	TGTGCCATCAGTGTTTGGCGGGGAAACCAAGAGACCCAGTACTTC
.	TRBV7-8	TRBJ2-1	16	many	CASSVGGGVTYNEQFF	TGTGCCAGCAGCGTTGGTGGGGGTGTAACCTACAATGAGCAGTTCTTC
.	TRBV15	TRBJ2-7	14	many	CATSRDLDRTQQYF	TGTGCCACCAGCAGAGATCTGGACAGAACTCAGCAGTACTTC
.	TRBV7-9	TRBJ1-3	14	many	CASSPWGLGDTIYF	TGTGCCAGCAGCCCTTGGGGGCTCGGAGACACCATATATTTT
.	TRBV7-9	TRBJ2-3	14	many	CASSLGREADTQYF	TGTGCCAGCAGCTTGGGCAGGGAGGCAGATACGCAGTATTTT
TRBD1	TRBV7-8	TRBJ1-2	17	many	CASSLQGQGARSYGYTF	TGTGCCAGCAGCTTACAGGGACAGGGGGCGCGGAGCTATGGCTACACCTTC
.	TRBV29-1	TRBJ2-3	14	many	CSVDFGGNTDTQYF	TGCAGCGTGGATTTCGGCGGAAACACAGATACGCAGTATTTT
.	TRBV3-1	TRBJ2-1	13	.	CASSQGPLMEQFF	TGTGCCAGCAGCCAAGGACCGTTAATGGAGCAGTTCTTC
TRBD1	TRBV19	TRBJ1-1	18	.	CASSMGLFSDRGPTEAFF	TGTGCCAGTAGTATGGGCCTTTTTTCGGACAGGGGGCCTACTGAAGCTTTCTTT
TRBD2	TRBV12-3/TRBV12-4	TRBJ2-2	15	few	CASSSSGVYTGELFF	TGTGCCAGCAGTTCTAGCGGGGTTTACACCGGGGAGCTGTTTTTT
TRBD1	TRBV6-1	TRBJ2-2	16	many	CASSERWDSNTGELFF	TGTGCCAGCAGTGAAAGGTGGGACAGTAACACCGGGGAGCTGTTTTTT
.	TRBV10-3	TRBJ2-7	12	many	CAISEAKYEQYF	TGTGCCATCAGTGAGGCTAAATACGAGCAGTACTTC
.	TRBV12-3/TRBV12-4	TRBJ1-1	13	many	CASSFSGAAEAFF	TGTGCCAGCAGTTTTTCAGGGGCTGCTGAAGCTTTCTTT
.	TRBV20-1	TRBJ2-7	13	many	CSVNRDKANEQYF	TGCAGCGTTAACCGGGACAAGGCTAACGAGCAGTACTTC
TRBD2	TRBV20-1	TRBJ2-1	16	many	CSAGGPSGRNYNEQFF	TGCAGTGCAGGGGGGCCTAGCGGGAGGAATTACAATGAGCAGTTCTTC
.	TRBV5-6	TRBJ2-2	13	many	CASSFIGAGELFF	TGTGCCAGCAGCTTCATAGGAGCCGGGGAGCTGTTTTTT
.	TRBV29-1	TRBJ1-1	13	many	CSVSGLRASEAFF	TGCAGCGTTTCCGGACTAAGGGCATCTGAAGCTTTCTTT
TRBD2	TRBV20-1	TRBJ2-1	14	few	CSGRGGNSYNEQFF	TGCAGTGGCCGCGGGGGGAACTCCTACAATGAGCAGTTCTTC
.	TRBV7-2	TRBJ2-2	18	medium-sized	CASISNSWLASYTGELFF	TGTGCCAGCATATCAAATTCGTGGCTAGCGAGCTACACCGGGGAGCTGTTTTTT
.	TRBV5-1	TRBJ1-4	14	many	CASSFRGGNEKLFF	TGCGCCAGCAGCTTCCGAGGGGGTAATGAAAAACTGTTTTTT
.	TRBV9	TRBJ1-2	16	many	CASSGGRSTPHYGYTF	TGTGCCAGCAGCGGGGGCCGATCCACCCCCCACTATGGCTACACCTTC
TRBD2	TRBV12-3/TRBV12-4	TRBJ2-7	16	many	CASSLRGGATGYEQYF	TGTGCCAGCAGTTTAAGGGGAGGGGCGACGGGCTACGAGCAGTACTTC
TRBD1	TRBV15	TRBJ2-3	15	few	CATSRDTGGADTQYF	TGTGCCACCAGCAGAGATACAGGGGGCGCAGATACGCAGTATTTT
TRBD2	TRBV5-1	TRBJ2-7	15	many	CASSLGGTRNYEQYF	TGCGCCAGCAGCTTGGGAGGGACTAGGAACTACGAGCAGTACTTC
.	TRBV14	TRBJ2-1	12	few	CASSQDYHEQFF	TGTGCCAGCAGCCAAGATTACCATGAGCAGTTCTTC
TRBD2	TRBV5-1	TRBJ2-5	16	many	CASSASPRGTQETQYF	TGCGCCAGCAGCGCTTCCCCGCGGGGGACGCAAGAGACCCAGTACTTC
TRBD2	TRBV18	TRBJ2-7	13	.	CASSPGLAHEQYF	TGTGCCAGCTCACCCGGACTAGCACACGAGCAGTACTTC
.	TRBV28	TRBJ2-5	14	many	CASSPRGVTETQYF	TGTGCCAGCAGTCCCCGGGGAGTAACTGAGACCCAGTACTTC
.	TRBV7-9	TRBJ2-7	13	many	CASSDTRVYEQYF	TGTGCCAGCAGCGATACCAGGGTCTACGAGCAGTACTTC
.	TRBV4-1	TRBJ2-7	13	many	CASSIPGTYEQYF	TGCGCCAGCAGCATACCCGGGACCTACGAGCAGTACTTC
TRBD1	TRBV6-5	TRBJ1-2	14	.	CASSYSGQGHGYTF	TGTGCCAGCAGTTACTCGGGACAGGGTCACGGCTACACCTTC
.	TRBV10-3	TRBJ1-2	14	many	CATQIHREDYGYTF	TGTGCCACCCAGATACACAGGGAGGACTATGGCTACACCTTC
TRBD1	TRBV25-1	TRBJ1-4	18	many	CASTERGRWVATNEKLFF	TGTGCCAGCACCGAAAGGGGGCGTTGGGTTGCAACTAATGAAAAACTGTTTTTT
.	TRBV28	TRBJ1-4	14	many	CASSPDDSPGKLFF	TGTGCCAGCAGCCCTGATGACAGCCCAGGGAAACTGTTTTTT
.	TRBV12-3/TRBV12-4	TRBJ1-6	13	many	CASSFGINSPLHF	TGTGCCAGCAGTTTTGGGATTAATTCACCCCTCCACTTT
TRBD2	TRBV6-2/TRBV6-3	TRBJ2-7	14	few	CASRRTSGSYEQYF	TGTGCCAGCAGGCGGACTAGCGGCTCCTACGAGCAGTACTTC
.	TRBV12-3/TRBV12-4	TRBJ2-1	15	many	CASSLGPGAYNEQFF	TGTGCCAGCAGTTTAGGACCGGGAGCCTACAATGAGCAGTTCTTC
.	TRBV27	TRBJ2-1	14	few	CASSLAQGISEQFF	TGTGCCAGCAGTTTAGCCCAGGGGATCTCTGAGCAGTTCTTC
.	TRBV20-1	TRBJ1-6	13	many	CSARDPGNSPLHF	TGCAGTGCTAGAGATCCCGGTAATTCACCCCTCCACTTT
TRBD1	TRBV20-1	TRBJ1-6	15	many	CSASQGTAHNSPLHF	TGCAGTGCTTCCCAAGGGACAGCTCATAATTCACCCCTCCACTTT
.	TRBV19	TRBJ2-2	15	many	CASTAGQPNTGELFF	TGTGCCAGTACCGCAGGGCAGCCAAACACCGGGGAGCTGTTTTTT
.	TRBV29-1	TRBJ1-4	12	many	CSVEDTVGKLFF	TGCAGCGTTGAAGACACAGTGGGAAAACTGTTTTTT